This is a list of T cell receptor beta chains from one sample in a study of tumor-infiltrating lymphocytes in oesophageal squamous cell carcinoma. TCRdb passed the PCR reads through MiXCR, listing each CDR3 protein once. The data hold some 10,000 distinct CDR3 sequences, with around half observed a single time. Sequenced: esophageal tumor tissue. The receptor source for this set is a male donor with esophageal squamous cell carcinoma. The CDR3 runs from the conserved cysteine through the conserved F or W. D genes are given only for firm matches. Size tells how often a clone was seen (once, few, many) or the class of an expanded clone, and some rows leave it out.

V gene	J gene	D gene	clone size	CDR3 protein	CDR3 DNA
TRBV5-6	TRBJ1-1	NA	few	CASSPGRFGRRTEAFF	TGTGCCAGCAGCCCCGGCCGTTTTGGAAGGCGGACTGAAGCTTTCTTT
TRBV6-6	TRBJ2-3	NA	NA	CASTLAPADTQYF	TGTGCCAGCACTTTGGCGCCCGCAGATACGCAGTATTTT
TRBV6-9	TRBJ2-7	NA	NA	CASAFSSSYEQYF	TGTGCCAGCGCGTTTTCGAGCTCCTACGAGCAGTACTTC
TRBV7-2	TRBJ2-3	TRBD2	once	CASSPNPGTSGPIGTQYF	TGTGCCAGCAGCCCCAATCCGGGGACTAGCGGGCCCATCGGTACGCAGTATTTT
TRBV5-1	TRBJ2-1	TRBD2	few	CASSLAAPSGSGGNEQFF	TGCGCCAGCAGCTTGGCCGCCCCTAGCGGGAGTGGGGGGAATGAGCAGTTCTTC
TRBV7-8	TRBJ1-2	TRBD1	NA	CASSPRDSPGSGYTF	TGTGCCAGCAGCCCCCGGGACAGTCCTGGTAGTGGCTACACCTTC
TRBV7-3	TRBJ2-3	NA	NA	CASSLKQLGGGTDTQYF	TGTGCCAGCAGCTTAAAACAATTGGGAGGCGGGACAGATACGCAGTATTTT
TRBV27	TRBJ2-3	NA	NA	CASSLWRSTDTQYF	TGTGCCAGCAGTTTGTGGCGTAGCACAGATACGCAGTATTTT
TRBV7-2	TRBJ2-3	NA	NA	CASSLSGGTDTQYF	TGTGCCAGCAGCTTATCAGGGGGGACAGATACGCAGTATTTT
TRBV10-2	TRBJ1-4	TRBD1	NA	CASSGQATNEKLFF	TGCGCCAGCAGCGGACAGGCAACTAATGAAAAACTGTTTTTT
TRBV10-3	TRBJ2-1	NA	NA	CAISSGLSYNEQFF	TGTGCCATCAGCAGCGGCCTGTCCTACAATGAGCAGTTCTTC
TRBV4-2	TRBJ1-5	NA	many	CASSQDHPIGRNQPQHF	TGTGCCAGCAGCCAAGATCACCCCATAGGCCGCAATCAGCCCCAGCATTTT
TRBV11-2	TRBJ2-5	TRBD2	NA	CASSLVRGGRARTQYF	TGTGCCAGCAGCTTAGTTCGGGGGGGCCGGGCGAGGACCCAGTACTTC
TRBV7-3	TRBJ2-7	NA	few	CASSLTAGNEQYF	TGTGCCAGCAGCTTAACTGCCGGTAATGAGCAGTACTTC
TRBV7-2	TRBJ2-5	NA	NA	CASSFSAGSQETQYF	TGTGCCAGCAGCTTCTCGGCCGGGAGTCAAGAGACCCAGTACTTC
TRBV12-3/TRBV12-4	TRBJ1-2	NA	NA	CASSSFLGSGYTF	TGTGCCAGCAGCTCTTTTCTGGGATCAGGCTACACCTTC
TRBV12-3/TRBV12-4	TRBJ2-1	TRBD2	NA	CASSPLLSSGRARTYNEQFF	TGTGCCAGCAGTCCCCTCCTCTCAAGCGGGAGGGCCAGAACCTACAATGAGCAGTTCTTC
TRBV6-6	TRBJ1-2	NA	few	CASSYGGAVGGYTF	TGTGCCAGCAGTTATGGGGGGGCTGTTGGTGGCTACACCTTC
TRBV12-3/TRBV12-4	TRBJ2-3	NA	NA	CASSLALSAGGADTQYF	TGTGCCAGCAGTTTAGCGCTAAGTGCGGGTGGCGCAGATACGCAGTATTTT
TRBV7-2	TRBJ1-5	NA	once	CASSFANQPQHF	TGTGCCAGCAGCTTCGCAAATCAGCCCCAGCATTTT
TRBV7-8	TRBJ2-4	TRBD1	NA	CASSHTRDRDFF	TGTGCCAGCAGCCATACCCGGGACAGGGACTTCTTC
TRBV7-3	TRBJ2-1	NA	NA	CASSLKANNEQFF	TGTGCCAGCAGCTTAAAAGCAAACAATGAGCAGTTCTTC
TRBV7-3	TRBJ2-1	TRBD2	NA	CASSPPGGGGNNEQFF	TGTGCCAGCAGCCCGCCGGGAGGAGGAGGCAACAATGAGCAGTTCTTC
TRBV28	TRBJ2-7	NA	NA	CASSSRPEQYF	TGTGCCAGCAGTAGCCGCCCCGAGCAGTACTTC
TRBV7-3	TRBJ2-3	TRBD2	NA	CASSISGTKADTQYF	TGTGCCAGCAGCATATCCGGGACTAAAGCAGATACGCAGTATTTT
TRBV19	TRBJ2-1	TRBD2	many	CASSISGGVYNEQFF	TGTGCCAGTAGTATCTCGGGAGGTGTCTACAATGAGCAGTTCTTC
TRBV11-2	TRBJ2-1	TRBD1	medium-sized	CASSLDHRGLTEQFF	TGTGCCAGCAGCTTAGATCACAGGGGGCTGACTGAGCAGTTCTTC
TRBV11-2	TRBJ2-7	NA	NA	CASSLGGPTEQYF	TGTGCCAGCAGCTTAGGGGGACCCACCGAGCAGTACTTC
TRBV21-1	TRBJ2-1	NA	few	CASSTTLKDLNEQFF	TGTGCCAGCAGCACGACCCTCAAGGACCTCAATGAGCAGTTCTTC
TRBV10-2	TRBJ2-7	NA	many	CATNLGEGATYEQYF	TGCGCCACCAATCTAGGCGAGGGAGCAACCTACGAGCAGTACTTC
TRBV5-4	TRBJ2-1	NA	NA	CASSLTGSLGDNEQFF	TGTGCCAGCAGCCTTACGGGATCTTTAGGGGACAATGAGCAGTTCTTC